The 28 T cell receptor beta chains in this list originate from one sample, sequenced in a study of T-cell memory formation after mild COVID-19. TCRdb re-called the 5' RACE reads with MiXCR, one entry per CDR3 protein. The table includes tens of thousands of distinct CDR3 sequences, 7.3% detected once. Material: PBMCs or a T cell subset sorted from them (not recorded which). All receptors derive from a man younger than 35 who had mild COVID-19 (a few samples of this study predate the infection). Cell type and time point are not known.

V gene TRBV7-2 combines with J gene TRBJ2-1, with a possible D match to TRBD2 (6 bases). V was clipped by 4 bases and J by 3 bases, with 13 bases between them. CDR3 size: 15 residues. Germline assignment: CDR1 SGHTA and CDR2 FQGNSA. The CDR3, as DNA: TGTGCCAGCAGCTCGGTCCGGACTAACTACAATGAGCAGTTCTTC. This encodes CASSSVRTNYNEQFF.

The genes are TRBV4-1 and TRBJ2-2, with D possibly matching TRBD2 (6 bases). V shed 5 bases and J shed 1 base, with 8 bases lying between them. Germline V gene data show CDR1 as MGHRA and CDR2 as YSYEKL. This CDR3 is 14 amino acids long. The CDR3 DNA sequence: TGCGCCAGCAGCAGGCGGGGGAACACCGGGGAGCTGTTTTTT. Translation: CASSRRGNTGELFF.

This sequence joins TRBV24-1 and TRBJ2-6; D possibly matches TRBD1 or TRBD2 (6 bases each). The CDR3 runs to 16 residues. Trimming removed 9 bases from V and 5 bases from J, with 19 bases in between. Germline loops: CDR1 KGHDR, CDR2 SFDVKD. The CDR3 nucleotides are TGTGCCACCCTGGGGGCAGACGGGGGCCGGGCCAACGTCCTGACTTTC. It codes for CATLGADGGRANVLTF.

In its sample, this clonotype was seen many times. The chain couples TRBV5-5 to TRBJ2-5, with TRBD1 matching over 9 bases. Germline trimming cut 3 bases from V and 4 bases from J; bases unmatched to any gene: 13. The CDR3 runs 17 residues. Germline assignment: CDR1 SGHKS and CDR2 YYEKEE (reference sequence). CDR3 nucleotide sequence: TGTGCCAGCAGCTCGCAACCGGGACAGGGAATTGGAGAGACCCAGTACTTC. It encodes CASSSQPGQGIGETQYF.

V is TRBV9 and J is TRBJ2-1; TRBD1 is a possible D gene (6 bases). Germline CDR1 reads SGDLS; CDR2 reads YYNGEE. The CDR3 consists of 14 residues. Trimming shortened V by 1 base and J by 9 bases, and 14 bases separated the two germline ends. The CDR3 nucleotides are TGTGCCAGCAGCGTATTAGGGGGAAGAAGTGAGCAGTTCTTC. Translated: CASSVLGGRSEQFF.

The chain is built from TRBV24-1 and TRBJ2-7, with D perhaps being TRBD1 or TRBD2 (5 bases each). This CDR3 has 13 amino acids. Germline loops: CDR1 KGHDR, CDR2 SFDVKD. Trimming left V 9 bases short and J 3 bases short, with 14 bases between. The CDR3: CATRDRGNYEQYV. Written as DNA, the CDR3 is TGTGCCACCCGGGATAGGGGAAACTACGAGCAGTACGTC.

This clonotype has a count of ten or more. The CDR3 reads CASSLGLAGEFF. CDR3 sequence (DNA): TGTGCCAGCAGCTTAGGATTAGCGGGGGAGTTCTTC. V usage is TRBV7-2 and J usage is TRBJ2-1; 9 bases are shared with TRBD2. CDR1 SGHTA and CDR2 FQGNSA come from the germline V gene. The CDR3 extends over 12 amino acids. The junction had 3 bases not matched to a gene; V was cut back by 1 base and J by 14 bases. Filled out from reference TRBV7-2 and TRBJ2-1, the complete variable domain reads GAGVSQSPSNKVTEKGKDVELRCDPISGHTALYWYRQSLGQGLEFLIYFQGNSAPDKSGLPSDRFSAERTGGSVSTLTIQRTQQEDSAVYLCASSLGLAGEFFGPGTRLTVL.

The chain employs TRBV6-2 or TRBV6-3 and TRBJ1-5; D perhaps matches TRBD1 (6 bases). The CDR3 has 14 amino acids. V shed 5 bases and J shed 6 bases, with 14 bases lying between them. Germline lookup yields CDR1 MNHEY and CDR2 SVGEGT. The CDR3 bases are TGTGCCAGCAGTCCTTCCGGGACAACTCAGCCCCAGCATTTT. Translated: CASSPSGTTQPQHF.

This clonotype has a count of ten or more. This rearrangement joins TRBV6-5 to TRBJ2-7; no firm D call. This CDR3 contains 15 residues. The germline V and J ends were trimmed by 4 bases and 0 bases, with 13 bases remaining between them. Germline V gene lookup returns CDR1 MNHEY and CDR2 SVGAGI. The CDR3 here is CASSSTPALSYEQYF. CDR3 DNA sequence: TGTGCCAGCAGTTCGACTCCAGCCCTCTCCTACGAGCAGTACTTC.

The chain recombines TRBV5-1 with TRBJ1-1, with a possible D match to TRBD1 (5 bases). The CDR3 is 13 residues long. Germline values: CDR1 SGHRS, CDR2 YFSETQ. Trimming stripped 4 bases from V and 6 bases from J, with 13 bases between. This CDR3 reads CASSDPGFPEAFF. The CDR3 bases are TGCGCCAGCAGCGACCCAGGGTTCCCTGAAGCTTTCTTT.

This clonotype appeared many times. This CDR3 is CASSPTGNSDQPQHF. The CDR3 DNA reads TGTGCCAGCAGCCCGACGGGGAATTCCGATCAGCCCCAGCATTTT. The V call is TRBV12-3 or TRBV12-4, the J call TRBJ1-5, with D uncertain. There are 15 residues in the CDR3. With 6 bases removed from V and 5 bases from J, the gap between germline ends came to 17 bases.

This clonotype occurred many times. V is TRBV12-3 or TRBV12-4 and J is TRBJ2-3; 9 bases line up with TRBD2. Losses at the gene ends were 4 bases for V and 3 bases for J; bases not matched to a gene: 8. This CDR3 spans 16 amino acids. The CDR3 spells CASSSPAGGGTDTQYF. The CDR3 coding sequence is TGTGCCAGCAGTTCCCCAGCGGGGGGAGGAACAGATACGCAGTATTTT.

This chain uses TRBV6-5 with TRBJ2-3, with 7 nucleotides matching TRBD1. Germline V gene lookup returns CDR1 MNHEY and CDR2 SVGAGI. The V segment lost 5 bases and the J segment 2 bases; nucleotides outside the gene matches: 4. CDR3 length: 14 amino acids. The CDR3 sequence is CASSPGQHTDTQYF. CDR3 in DNA: TGTGCCAGCAGTCCGGGACAGCACACAGATACGCAGTATTTT.

This clonotype was observed at least ten times. V is TRBV12-3 or TRBV12-4 and J is TRBJ2-3, with 7 bases fitting TRBD2. This CDR3 has 13 amino acids. With 7 bases clipped from V and 4 bases from J, the junction kept 5 bases outside the gene matches. The CDR3 DNA reads TGTGCCAGCACTTGGGAGGGGTCAGATACGCAGTATTTT. Its protein product is CASTWEGSDTQYF.

This clonotype showed up many times. The J gene is TRBJ2-3, the V gene TRBV12-3 or TRBV12-4; D not resolved. This CDR3 spans 14 amino acids. Trimming shortened V by 6 bases and J by 1 base, and 11 bases separated the two germline ends. The CDR3 loop is CASSPSRGTDTQYF. The DNA of the CDR3 is TGTGCCAGCAGCCCCTCACGGGGCACAGATACGCAGTATTTT.

There are many counts of this clonotype. This chain uses TRBV5-6 with TRBJ1-5; D call uncertain. Germline V gene lookup returns CDR1 SGHDT and CDR2 YYEEEE. V was trimmed by 1 base and J by 6 bases, leaving 8 bases between them. The CDR3 is made up of 13 amino acids. CDR3: CASSLWGGQPQHF. DNA for the CDR3: TGTGCCAGCAGCTTGTGGGGAGGTCAGCCCCAGCATTTT.

This clonotype showed up just a few times. The rearrangement uses TRBV7-2 and TRBJ2-7; possibly TRBD2 for D (7 bases). This CDR3 comprises 14 residues. The germline CDR1 and CDR2 sequences are SGHTA and FQGNSA. V was clipped by 1 base and J by 6 bases, with 13 bases between them. The CDR3 protein is CASSLVKGGREQYV. The CDR3 coding sequence is TGTGCCAGCAGCTTAGTAAAGGGGGGGCGCGAGCAGTACGTC.

There are many counts of this clonotype. The chain carries TRBV7-2 and TRBJ2-5, with TRBD1 matching 7 bases. Germline V gene sequence: CDR1 SGHTA, CDR2 FQGNSA. V shed 5 bases, J shed 0 bases, and the junction held 6 bases outside the gene matches. The CDR3 consists of 15 residues. CDR3 nucleotides: TGTGCCAGCAGCGCGTCACAGGGGTACCAAGAGACCCAGTACTTC. Translated: CASSASQGYQETQYF.

By sample share, this clonotype is medium-sized. The chain joins TRBV7-9 to TRBJ2-5, with 8 positions matching TRBD2. The J segment lost 4 bases and the V segment lost 5 bases, leaving 3 bases of the junction unmatched. CDR1 is SEHNR and CDR2 is FQNEAQ in the germline V gene (reference sequence). The CDR3 loop spans 13 amino acids. Here the CDR3 DNA reads TGTGCCAGCAGCCCTCGGGAGGGAGAGACCCAGTACTTC. Amino acid sequence: CASSPREGETQYF.

J is TRBJ1-3 and V is TRBV18; the D is unclear. This CDR3 is built from 15 residues. Trimming pared 2 bases from V and 1 base from J, leaving 9 bases between. The germline V gene encodes CDR1 KGHSH and CDR2 LQKENI. CDR3 DNA: TGTGCCAGCTCACCAGGGCAAGGATCTGGAAACACCATATATTTT. It codes for CASSPGQGSGNTIYF.

This chain joins TRBV2 and TRBJ2-7, with TRBD1 identical over 8 bases. The CDR3 has 14 residues. V was clipped by 7 bases and J by 2 bases; unmatched bases: 7. Germline CDR1 SNHLY, CDR2 FYNNEI. CDR3 DNA sequence: TGTGCCAGCAAGCAGGGGGCCTCTCCCTACGAGCAGTACTTC. It yields the protein CASKQGASPYEQYF. The full variable domain, rest sourced from reference TRBV2 and TRBJ2-7, is EPEVTQTPSHQVTQMGQEVILRCVPISNHLYFYWYRQILGQKVEFLVSFYNNEISEKSEIFDDQFSVERPDGSNFTLKIRSTKLEDSAMYFCASKQGASPYEQYFGPGTRLTVT.

This clonotype was detected a few times. The chain recombines TRBV10-3 with TRBJ1-2, with 7 bases lining up with TRBD1. The junction had 14 bases not matched to a gene; V was cut back by 10 bases and J by 6 bases. From germline, CDR1 is ENHRY and CDR2 SYGVKD. CDR3 length: 14 residues. Here the CDR3 reads CATFYEGAPDGYTF. CDR3 bases: TGTGCCACCTTTTATGAGGGGGCGCCGGATGGCTACACCTTC.

This clonotype was counted only a few times. The chain employs TRBV7-2 and TRBJ1-1; 7 bases line up with TRBD1. Germline V gene sequence: CDR1 SGHTA, CDR2 FQGNSA. The CDR3 sequence is 15 residues long. With 4 bases clipped from V and 8 bases from J, the junction kept 13 bases outside the gene matches. The CDR3 here is CASSWAGGMGGEAFF. The DNA of the CDR3 is TGTGCCAGCAGCTGGGCAGGGGGTATGGGCGGAGAAGCTTTCTTT.

This clonotype was detected ten times or more. The chain joins TRBV3-1 to TRBJ2-1, with unresolved D. The V gene lost 1 base and the J gene lost 0 bases, with 7 bases spanning the gap. Germline CDR1 and CDR2: LGHDT and YNNKEL (reference sequence). The CDR3 loop spans 15 amino acids. Here the CDR3 reads CASSQGAPSYNEQFF. In DNA form, the CDR3 reads TGTGCCAGCAGCCAAGGGGCCCCCTCCTACAATGAGCAGTTCTTC.

The V and J genes are TRBV7-8 and TRBJ1-2; tentatively, D is TRBD1 (6 bases). The CDR3 extends over 14 amino acids. V was shortened by 2 bases and J by 4 bases, with 11 bases between the two germline ends. The germline CDR1 and CDR2 sequences are SGHVS and FQNEAQ. CDR3: CASSLFRGGYGYTF. CDR3 DNA sequence: TGTGCCAGCAGCTTATTCAGGGGTGGCTATGGCTACACCTTC.

This clonotype was seen a handful of times. The chain has TRBV7-2 and TRBJ1-2; D gene unclear. With 4 bases removed from V and 6 bases from J, the gap between germline ends came to 21 bases. Germline V gives CDR1 SGHTA, CDR2 FQGNSA. The CDR3 is made up of 16 amino acids. CDR3 protein: CASSSLPASIPNGYTF. The CDR3 region has the DNA TGTGCCAGCAGCTCACTCCCGGCCTCTATTCCCAATGGCTACACCTTC.

This clonotype is medium-sized by share. This chain connects TRBV5-1 to TRBJ2-3; no definite D call. CDR1 is SGHRS and CDR2 is YFSETQ in the germline V gene. The CDR3 runs 13 residues. Trimming took off 0 bases at V and 1 base at J, with 3 bases between the two ends. CDR3 region: CASSLEGTDTQYF. The CDR3 DNA reads TGCGCCAGCAGCTTGGAAGGCACAGATACGCAGTATTTT.

This clonotype was counted only a few times. V is TRBV12-3 or TRBV12-4 and J is TRBJ2-4, with D uncertain. The CDR3 length is 14 residues. Trimming took off 4 bases at V and 8 bases at J, with 15 bases between the two ends. The CDR3 DNA sequence: TGTGCCAGCAGTTCTCAAACACTCCGGCACATTCAGTACTTC. Its protein product is CASSSQTLRHIQYF.